This record looks at one TCR beta chain sequence and its context. Antigen unknown. Per the germline V gene, CDR1 is GTSNPN and CDR2 is SVGIG (reference sequence). Trimming shortened V by 0 bases and J by 10 bases, and 12 bases separated the two germline ends. The CDR3 loop spans 12 amino acids. This specimen belongs to a study of cytomegalovirus exposure and HLA in healthy donors. Broader study findings: In a later analysis, parvovirus B19, influenza, CMV and Epstein-Barr virus appeared linked to several top co-occurrence clusters. Most of the CMV-associated TCR beta chains (in a later analysis) appeared to be HLA-restricted. There were some public TCRs occurring in many donors, but most TCR sequences were rare. Rates of TCR association differed by HLA locus in a later analysis, with DRB1 highest and HLA-C lowest.

It was with 60 Vbeta and 13 Jbeta primers that the PCR ran. Produced via immunoSEQ multiplex PCR; TCRdb's table is partial and in-frame only. The profile shows over 100,000 clones, 83% of them singletons. The chain is built from TRBV30 and TRBJ2-5; maybe TRBD2 (5 bases). Source material: PBMCs. The clonotype originates from a man in his forties or fifties in good health and CMV-seronegative. This CDR3 reads CAWSVLREGQYF. In nucleotides, the CDR3 is TGTGCCTGGAGTGTACTTCGGGAAGGCCAGTACTTC.